This T cell receptor beta chain was identified during a study of T cell responses to AZD1222 COVID-19 vaccine (dated by TCRdb to 2020 to 2023). About the study as a whole: AZD1222 recipients whose second dose came at about 4 weeks and those whose second dose came at about 12 weeks were combined into one group, since spike-specific TCR depth and breadth did not differ between the two schedules. Trial participants were enrolled by age into subgroups of 18-55, 56-69 and 70-plus years, and around 150, 28 and 57 TCR-sequenced participants, respectively, were included in these subgroups. TCR sequencing covered 230 or so trial participants: 207 given two doses of AZD1222 and 26 given two doses of MenACWY control vaccine.

The paper's findings and limits, for the study overall: Most participants were white British and females outnumbered males, and the authors suggested that clonal diversity may have been underestimated. Spike-specific TCR breadth and depth rose significantly after two AZD1222 doses compared with day 0 and with MenACWY recipients. In the small 56-69-year group, the increase in depth fell short of significance, most likely because of low power. Because no day 14 peak-response samples were available, the repertoires could be characterized only after the peak T cell response. Conclusions about previously exposed vaccinees were limited because only six AZD1222 recipients were SARS-CoV-2 seropositive at baseline. The whole spike protein was spanned by vaccine-associated CD4 TCRs, and dominant responses were seen in regions 160-218 and 743-854. Epitopes outside the regions mutated in the B.1.351 and B.1.1.7 variants were reportedly recognized by nearly half of the unique spike-specific TCRs.

The CDR3 regions of human TCRbeta chains were analyzed by immunosequencing. The authors' analysis ran thus. Repertoire TCRs were matched against a reference library of SARS-CoV-2-specific TCRs generated with the MIRA antigen-specificity platform. Breadth meant the fraction of unique TCRs that were SARS-CoV-2-associated, whereas depth meant the fraction of total T cells that were SARS-CoV-2-associated. Each spike-specific TCR was assigned to its reactive spike region and to a CD4 or CD8 class using the MIRA data. Log10-transformed breadth and depth values were compared by one-way ANOVA with Sidak's multiple comparisons tests. Imported from immuneACCESS, the table was reduced by TCRdb to in-frame sequences with V and J called. These copies leave out some clones; in studies compared against another copy, an unresolved V gene accounts for under half, and the cause of the remainder is not known. V and J calls and clone size follow that table, whereas D and trimming were derived from the DNA. The sample has over 150,000 clones on record, roughly nine tenths of them singletons. The ten largest clonotypes hold around 3% of the sample.

V has 5 bases trimmed and J has 2 bases trimmed; junction bases matching no gene number 12. Via the germline V gene, CDR1 is SGHAT and CDR2 FQNNGV. The CDR3 measures 17 amino acids from cysteine to phenylalanine. Just the 51-base CDR3 DNA is kept, in frame starting at base 1. A note on this clone: There is no known antigen for this receptor. Base qualities were left out, and no much larger clone turns up one base away.

The meaning of the sample's time point label: baseline before first vaccination. Samples from vaccinated people were obtained from the UK trials COV001 and COV002, which included a single-blind randomized controlled phase 2/3 trial of AZD1222 (ChAdOx1 nCoV-19) in healthy adults. For TCRbeta chain sequencing, PBMC samples from trial participants were taken at day 0 and at day 28 after the second dose. This receptor was taken from an adult in good health. Sequencing used peripheral blood, obtained on day 0 of AZD1222 vaccination. The chain is encoded by TRBV11-2 joined to TRBJ2-7, with TRBD2 identical over 10 junction bases. The CDR3: CASSIGATSGVPYEQYF. In nucleotide form, the sequence is TGTGCCAGCAGCATCGGGGCAACTAGCGGGGTTCCCTACGAGCAGTACTTC. Joined to the reference TRBV11-2 and TRBJ2-7 proteins, this CDR3 gives the full variable domain: EAGVAQSPRYKIIEKRQSVAFWCNPISGHATLYWYQQILGQGPKLLIQFQNNGVVDDSQLPKDRFSAERLKGVDSTLKIQPAKLEDSAVYLCASSIGATSGVPYEQYFGPGTRLTVT.